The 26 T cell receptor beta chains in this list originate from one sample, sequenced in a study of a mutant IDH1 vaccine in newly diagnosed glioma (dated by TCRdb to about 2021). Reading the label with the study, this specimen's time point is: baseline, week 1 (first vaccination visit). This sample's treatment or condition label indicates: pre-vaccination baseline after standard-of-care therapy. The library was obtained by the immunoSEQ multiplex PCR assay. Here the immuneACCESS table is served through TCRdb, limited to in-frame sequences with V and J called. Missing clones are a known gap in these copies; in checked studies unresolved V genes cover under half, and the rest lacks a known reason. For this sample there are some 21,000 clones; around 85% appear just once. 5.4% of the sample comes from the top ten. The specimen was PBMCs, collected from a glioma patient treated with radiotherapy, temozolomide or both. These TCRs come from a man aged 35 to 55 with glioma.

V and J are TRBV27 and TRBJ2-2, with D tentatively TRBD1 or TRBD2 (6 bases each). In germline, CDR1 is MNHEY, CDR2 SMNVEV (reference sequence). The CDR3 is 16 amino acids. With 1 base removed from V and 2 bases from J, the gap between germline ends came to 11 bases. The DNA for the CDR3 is TGTGCCAGCAGTTTATTCGGGGGCTCAAACACCGGGGAGCTGTTTTTT. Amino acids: CASSLFGGSNTGELFF.

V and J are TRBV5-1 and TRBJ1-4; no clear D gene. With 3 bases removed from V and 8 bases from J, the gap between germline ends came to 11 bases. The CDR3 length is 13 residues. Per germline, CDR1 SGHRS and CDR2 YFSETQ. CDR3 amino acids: CASSSGQTEKLFF. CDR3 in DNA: TGCGCCAGCAGCTCCGGTCAAACCGAAAAACTGTTTTTT.

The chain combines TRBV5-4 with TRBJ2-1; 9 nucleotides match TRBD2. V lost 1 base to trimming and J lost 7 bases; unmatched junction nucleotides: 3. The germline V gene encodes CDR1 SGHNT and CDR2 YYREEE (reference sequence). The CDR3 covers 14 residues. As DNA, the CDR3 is TGTGCCAGCAGCTTGATTCTAGCGGGGAATGAGCAGTTCTTC. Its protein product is CASSLILAGNEQFF.

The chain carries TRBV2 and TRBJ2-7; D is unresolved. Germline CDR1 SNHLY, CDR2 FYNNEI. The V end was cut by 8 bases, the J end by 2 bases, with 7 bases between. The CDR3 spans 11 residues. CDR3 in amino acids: CASGAAYEQYV. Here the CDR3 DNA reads TGTGCCAGCGGAGCCGCCTACGAGCAGTACGTC.

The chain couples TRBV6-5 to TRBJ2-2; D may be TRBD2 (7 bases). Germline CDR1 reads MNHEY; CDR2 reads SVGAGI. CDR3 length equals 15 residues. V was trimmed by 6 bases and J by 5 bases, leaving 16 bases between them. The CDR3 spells CASRSSGGRTGELFF. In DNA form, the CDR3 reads TGTGCCAGCAGGAGCTCGGGGGGCAGAACCGGGGAGCTGTTTTTT.

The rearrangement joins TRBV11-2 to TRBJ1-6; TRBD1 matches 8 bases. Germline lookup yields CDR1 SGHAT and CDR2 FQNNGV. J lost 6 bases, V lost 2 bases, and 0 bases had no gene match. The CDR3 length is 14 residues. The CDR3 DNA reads TGTGCCAGCAGCTTAACAGGGGGTAATTCACCCCTCCACTTT. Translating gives CASSLTGGNSPLHF.

CDR3 DNA sequence: TGCGCCAGCAGCCTCCCCCAGGGAAAACTGTTTTTT. Its translation is CASSLPQGKLFF. This rearrangement joins TRBV4-1 to TRBJ1-4; tentative D call: TRBD1 (5 bases). This CDR3 comprises 12 residues. Trimming removed 4 bases at V and 10 bases at J, with 10 bases between. Germline CDR1 is MGHRA and CDR2 is YSYEKL.

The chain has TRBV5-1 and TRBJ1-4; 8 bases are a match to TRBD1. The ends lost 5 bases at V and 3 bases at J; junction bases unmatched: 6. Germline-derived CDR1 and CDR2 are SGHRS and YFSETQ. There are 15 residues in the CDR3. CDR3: CASSFQGAANEKLFF. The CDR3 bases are TGCGCCAGCAGTTTTCAGGGGGCGGCTAATGAAAAACTGTTTTTT.

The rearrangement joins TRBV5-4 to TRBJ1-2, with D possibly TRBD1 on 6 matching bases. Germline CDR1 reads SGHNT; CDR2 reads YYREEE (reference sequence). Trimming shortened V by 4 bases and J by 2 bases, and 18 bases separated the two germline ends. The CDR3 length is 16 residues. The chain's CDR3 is CASSRGRNRENYGYTF. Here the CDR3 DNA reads TGTGCCAGCAGCCGAGGAAGGAACAGGGAGAACTATGGCTACACCTTC.

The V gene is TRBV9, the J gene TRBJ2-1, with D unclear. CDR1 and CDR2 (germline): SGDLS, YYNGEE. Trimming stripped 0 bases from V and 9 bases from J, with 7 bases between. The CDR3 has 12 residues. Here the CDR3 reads CASSVAGSEQFF. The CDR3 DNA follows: TGTGCCAGCAGCGTAGCAGGTAGTGAGCAGTTCTTC.

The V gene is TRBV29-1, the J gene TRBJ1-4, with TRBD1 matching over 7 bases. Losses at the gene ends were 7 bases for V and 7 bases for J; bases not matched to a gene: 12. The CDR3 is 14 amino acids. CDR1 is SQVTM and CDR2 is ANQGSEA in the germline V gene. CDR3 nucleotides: TGCAGCGCCACCTACACAGGGGAAAGTGAAAAACTGTTTTTT. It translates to CSATYTGESEKLFF. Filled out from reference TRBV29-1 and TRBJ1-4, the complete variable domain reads SAVISQKPSRDICQRGTSLTIQCQVDSQVTMMFWYRQQPGQSLTLIATANQGSEATYESGFVIDKFPISRPNLTFSTLTVSNMSPEDSSIYLCSATYTGESEKLFFGSGTQLSVL.

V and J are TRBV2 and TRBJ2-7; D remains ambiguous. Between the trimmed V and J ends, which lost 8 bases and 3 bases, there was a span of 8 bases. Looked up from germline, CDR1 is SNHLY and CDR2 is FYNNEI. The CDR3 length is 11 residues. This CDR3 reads CASGMHYEQYV. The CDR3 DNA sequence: TGTGCCAGCGGGATGCACTACGAGCAGTACGTC.

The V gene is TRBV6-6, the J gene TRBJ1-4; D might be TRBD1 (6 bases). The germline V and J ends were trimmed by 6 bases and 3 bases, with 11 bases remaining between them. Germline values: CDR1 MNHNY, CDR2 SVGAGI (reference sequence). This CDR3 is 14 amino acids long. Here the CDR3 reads CASRNGGPNEKLFF. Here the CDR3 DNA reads TGTGCCAGCAGAAACGGGGGCCCTAATGAAAAACTGTTTTTT.

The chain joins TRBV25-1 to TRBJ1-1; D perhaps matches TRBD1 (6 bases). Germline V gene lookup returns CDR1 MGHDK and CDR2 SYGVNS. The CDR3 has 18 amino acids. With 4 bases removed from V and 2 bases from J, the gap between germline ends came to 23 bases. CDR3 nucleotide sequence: TGTGCCAGCAGTGGACTGGCAAAACCGGGACATCTAAACACTGAAGCTTTCTTT. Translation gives CASSGLAKPGHLNTEAFF.

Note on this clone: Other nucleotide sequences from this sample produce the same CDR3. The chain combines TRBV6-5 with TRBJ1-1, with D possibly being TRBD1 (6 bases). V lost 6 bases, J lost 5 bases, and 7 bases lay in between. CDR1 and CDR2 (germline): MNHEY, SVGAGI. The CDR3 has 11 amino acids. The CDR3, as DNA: TGTGCCAGCAGACAGGGAACTGAAGCTTTCTTT. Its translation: CASRQGTEAFF.

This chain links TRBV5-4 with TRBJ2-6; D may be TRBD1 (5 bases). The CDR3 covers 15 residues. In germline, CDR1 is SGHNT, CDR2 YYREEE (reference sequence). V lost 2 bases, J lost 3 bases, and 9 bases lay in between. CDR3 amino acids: CASSFSTGGANVLTF. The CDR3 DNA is TGTGCCAGCAGCTTTTCCACAGGTGGGGCCAACGTCCTGACTTTC.

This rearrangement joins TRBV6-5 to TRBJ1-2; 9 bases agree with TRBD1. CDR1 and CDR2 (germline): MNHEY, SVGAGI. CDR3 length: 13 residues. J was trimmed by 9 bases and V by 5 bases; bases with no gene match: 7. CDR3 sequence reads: CASSRRTGESYTF. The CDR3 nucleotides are TGTGCCAGCAGTCGACGGACAGGGGAGAGCTACACCTTC.

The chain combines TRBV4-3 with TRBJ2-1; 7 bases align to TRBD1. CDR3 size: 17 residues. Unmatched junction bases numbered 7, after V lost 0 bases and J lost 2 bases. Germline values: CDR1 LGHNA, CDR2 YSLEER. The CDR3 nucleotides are TGCGCCAGCAGCCAAGATGGGACAGCAGGTACCTACAATGAGCAGTTCTTC. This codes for CASSQDGTAGTYNEQFF.

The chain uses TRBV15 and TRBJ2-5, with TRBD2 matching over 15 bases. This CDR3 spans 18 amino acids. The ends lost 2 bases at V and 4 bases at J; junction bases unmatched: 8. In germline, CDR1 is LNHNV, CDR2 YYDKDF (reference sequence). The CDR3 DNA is TGTGCCACCAGCAGAAGTCCTAGGACTAGCGGGAGGGGAGAGACCCAGTACTTC. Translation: CATSRSPRTSGRGETQYF.

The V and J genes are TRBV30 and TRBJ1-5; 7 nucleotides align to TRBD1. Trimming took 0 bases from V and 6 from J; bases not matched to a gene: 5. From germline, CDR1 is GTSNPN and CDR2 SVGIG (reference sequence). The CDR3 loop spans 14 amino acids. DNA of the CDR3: TGTGCCTGGAGTGTAGGGGCAGGGGGTCAGCCCCAGCATTTT. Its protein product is CAWSVGAGGQPQHF.

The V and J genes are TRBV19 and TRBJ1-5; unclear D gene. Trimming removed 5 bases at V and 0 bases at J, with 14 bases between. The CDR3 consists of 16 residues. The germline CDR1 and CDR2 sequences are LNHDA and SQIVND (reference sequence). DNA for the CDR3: TGTGCCAGTAGTCCCCGGACGGATAATAGCAATCAGCCCCAGCATTTT. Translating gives CASSPRTDNSNQPQHF.

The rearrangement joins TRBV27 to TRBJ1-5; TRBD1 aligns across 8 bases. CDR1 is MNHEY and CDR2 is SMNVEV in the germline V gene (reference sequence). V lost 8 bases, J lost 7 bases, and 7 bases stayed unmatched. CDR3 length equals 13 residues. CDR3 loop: CASGNRGGQPQHF. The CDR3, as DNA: TGTGCCAGCGGAAACAGGGGGGGCCAGCCCCAGCATTTT.

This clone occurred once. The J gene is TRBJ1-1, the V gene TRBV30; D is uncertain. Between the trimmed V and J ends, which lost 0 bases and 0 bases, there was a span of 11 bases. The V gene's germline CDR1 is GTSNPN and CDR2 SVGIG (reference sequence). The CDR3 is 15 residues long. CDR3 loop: CAWSVGRAVNTEAFF. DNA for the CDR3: TGTGCCTGGAGTGTGGGAAGAGCAGTGAACACTGAAGCTTTCTTT.

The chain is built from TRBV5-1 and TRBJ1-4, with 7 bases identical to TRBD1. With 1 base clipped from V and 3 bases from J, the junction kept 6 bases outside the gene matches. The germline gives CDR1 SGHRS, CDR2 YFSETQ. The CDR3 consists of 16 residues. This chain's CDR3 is CASSLISGTANEKLFF. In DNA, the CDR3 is TGCGCCAGCAGCTTGATATCCGGGACAGCTAATGAAAAACTGTTTTTT.

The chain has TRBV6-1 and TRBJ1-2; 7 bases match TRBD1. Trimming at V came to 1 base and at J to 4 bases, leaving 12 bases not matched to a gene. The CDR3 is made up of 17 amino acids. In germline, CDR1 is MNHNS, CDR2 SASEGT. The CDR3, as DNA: TGTGCCAGCAGTGAAGTAGAGGGGACAGCGAACGTCTATGGCTACACCTTC. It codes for CASSEVEGTANVYGYTF.

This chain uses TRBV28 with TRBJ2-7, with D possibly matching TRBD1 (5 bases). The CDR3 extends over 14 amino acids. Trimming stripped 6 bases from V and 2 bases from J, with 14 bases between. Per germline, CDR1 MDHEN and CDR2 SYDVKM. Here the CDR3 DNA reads TGTGCCAGCAGGGCTAGGGGATTCACCTACGAGCAGTACGTC. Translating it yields CASRARGFTYEQYV.